The entry below gives a single TCR beta chain sequence along with its context. Its specificity is unknown. TCRdb's table, derived via immunoSEQ multiplex PCR, lists solely in-frame clones and lacks some. The table lists approximately 84,000 clones, just under 95% of them singletons. The CDR3 contains 14 residues. Germline values: CDR1 SNHLY, CDR2 FYNNEI. V lost 7 bases and J 0 bases, leaving 13 bases between the germline ends. The data are from a study of siplizumab effects on memory and regulatory T cells. Study-level results: Naive T cells appeared more diverse than memory cells and seemed to be major alloresponse contributors.

The clonotype originates from a human donor in good health. Input material: CD8+ T cells sorted from blood. The chain employs TRBV2 and TRBJ2-7; D is unclear. The CDR3, as DNA: TGTGCCAGCACCAACCCCTCCAGCTCCTACGAGCAGTACTTC. Encoded protein: CASTNPSSSYEQYF.